These 5 T cell receptor beta chains share one sample of origin, sequenced in a study of beta chain features in type 1 diabetes. General study findings and limits: All four CD4+ subsets of Type 1 diabetes patients contained TCRB CDR3s that were moderately but significantly shorter.

These receptors have no identified antigens. TCRB transcripts that were expressed got sequenced, as all of the isolated RNA had been reverse transcribed. Sequencing was performed with immunoSEQ multiplex PCR; in TCRdb, only in-frame clones are kept and a portion is missing. The top ten clones hold 0.095% to 0.15% of a sample with about 640,000 clones, about an eighth of them seen once. The specimen sequenced was naive CD4+ T cells from blood. The receptors stem from a man aged 25 to 40 with type 1 diabetes.

This clone was seen only a few times. J is TRBJ1-4 and V is TRBV7-6; 10 nucleotides line up with TRBD1. Germline V lookup: CDR1 SGHVS, CDR2 FNYEAQ. The V segment lost 5 bases and the J segment 7 bases; nucleotides outside the gene matches: 4. This CDR3 spans 14 amino acids. The CDR3 protein is CASSAGTGVEKLFF. The CDR3 region has the DNA TGTGCCAGCAGCGCCGGGACAGGGGTTGAAAAACTGTTTTTT.

This clone was recorded a few times. This chain links TRBV28 with TRBJ2-2, with 8 bases fitting TRBD1. Trimming took 6 bases from V and 7 from J; bases not matched to a gene: 7. CDR1 MDHEN and CDR2 SYDVKM come from the germline V gene. The CDR3 covers 14 residues. The chain's CDR3 is CASSDRGTYGELFF. The CDR3 DNA reads TGTGCCAGCAGCGACAGGGGTACTTACGGGGAGCTGTTTTTT.

There are a few counts of this clone. The CDR3 sequence is CASSERLAGANTGELFF. The CDR3 DNA follows: TGTGCCAGCAGCGAACGGCTAGCGGGGGCGAACACCGGGGAGCTGTTTTTT. The genes are TRBV7-8 and TRBJ2-2; TRBD2 aligns across 10 bases. The CDR3 spans 17 residues. From germline, CDR1 is SGHVS and CDR2 FQNEAQ. V lost 5 bases to trimming and J lost 0 bases; unmatched junction nucleotides: 6.

This clone was observed a few times. This chain links TRBV4-3 with TRBJ1-3, with D perhaps matching TRBD1 (5 bases). The germline gives CDR1 LGHNA, CDR2 YSLEER. V lost 0 bases, J lost 0 bases, and 12 bases lay in between. CDR3 length: 17 amino acids. The CDR3 sequence: CASSQDRGGSSGNTIYF. In nucleotides, the CDR3 is TGCGCCAGCAGCCAAGATCGGGGCGGAAGCTCTGGAAACACCATATATTTT.

Only a few counts were recorded for this clone. This sequence joins TRBV6-1 and TRBJ2-3; D ambiguous. The V gene's germline CDR1 is MNHNS and CDR2 SASEGT. The CDR3 runs 12 residues. V lost 3 bases, J lost 8 bases, and 9 bases lay in between. CDR3 nucleotide sequence: TGTGCCAGCAGTGACTCGCGGTCTACGCAGTATTTT. Protein product: CASSDSRSTQYF.